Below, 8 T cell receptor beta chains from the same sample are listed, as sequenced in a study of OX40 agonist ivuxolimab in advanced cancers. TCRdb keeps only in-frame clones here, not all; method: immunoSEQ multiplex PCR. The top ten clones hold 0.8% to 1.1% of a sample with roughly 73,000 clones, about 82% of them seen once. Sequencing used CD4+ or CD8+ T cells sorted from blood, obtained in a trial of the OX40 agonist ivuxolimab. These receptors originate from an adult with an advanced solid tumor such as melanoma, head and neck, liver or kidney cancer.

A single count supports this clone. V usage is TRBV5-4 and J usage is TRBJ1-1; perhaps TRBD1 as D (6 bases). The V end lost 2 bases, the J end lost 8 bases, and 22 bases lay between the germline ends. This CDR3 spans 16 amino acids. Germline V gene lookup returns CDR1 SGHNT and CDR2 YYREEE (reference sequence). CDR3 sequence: CASSLGKPRGGSEAFF. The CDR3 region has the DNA TGTGCCAGCAGCTTAGGGAAGCCCAGGGGAGGATCCGAAGCTTTCTTT.

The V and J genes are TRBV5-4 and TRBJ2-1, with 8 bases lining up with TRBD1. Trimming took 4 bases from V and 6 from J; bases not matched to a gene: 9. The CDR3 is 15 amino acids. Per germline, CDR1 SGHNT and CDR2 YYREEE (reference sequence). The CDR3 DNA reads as TGTGCCAGCAGCGCCTACAGGGGGTGGGGCAATGAGCAGTTCTTC. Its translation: CASSAYRGWGNEQFF.

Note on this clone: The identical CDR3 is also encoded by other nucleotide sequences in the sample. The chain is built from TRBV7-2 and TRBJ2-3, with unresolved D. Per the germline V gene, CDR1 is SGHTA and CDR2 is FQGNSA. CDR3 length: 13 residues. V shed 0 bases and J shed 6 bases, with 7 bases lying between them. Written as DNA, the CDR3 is TGTGCCAGCAGCTTAGCTCTACCGGATACGCAGTATTTT. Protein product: CASSLALPDTQYF.

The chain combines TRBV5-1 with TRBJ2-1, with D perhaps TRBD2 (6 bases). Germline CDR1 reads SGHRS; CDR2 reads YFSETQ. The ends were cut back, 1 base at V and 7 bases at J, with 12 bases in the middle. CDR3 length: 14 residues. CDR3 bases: TGCGCCAGCAGCTTGCGCGGGGAAGGGAATGAGCAGTTCTTC. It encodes CASSLRGEGNEQFF.

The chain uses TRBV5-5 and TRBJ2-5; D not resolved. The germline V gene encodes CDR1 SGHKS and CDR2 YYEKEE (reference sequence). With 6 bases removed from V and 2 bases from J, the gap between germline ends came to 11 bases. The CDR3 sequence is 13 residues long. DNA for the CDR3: TGTGCCAGCACCCGACAAGGACAAGAGACCCAGTACTTC. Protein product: CASTRQGQETQYF.

The CDR3 protein is CASSDRETQYF. The CDR3 nucleotides read TGTGCCAGCAGCGACAGAGAGACCCAGTACTTC. This rearrangement joins TRBV2 to TRBJ2-5; TRBD1 is a possible D gene (5 bases). Trimming stripped 6 bases from V and 4 bases from J, with 6 bases between. CDR1 is SNHLY, CDR2 FYNNEI, per germline. The CDR3 has 11 amino acids.

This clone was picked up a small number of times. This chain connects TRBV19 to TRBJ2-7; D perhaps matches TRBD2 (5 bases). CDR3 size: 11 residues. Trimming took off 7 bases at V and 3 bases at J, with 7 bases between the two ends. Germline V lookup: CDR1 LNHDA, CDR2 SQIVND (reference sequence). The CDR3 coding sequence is TGTGCCAGTACGAGCGGCTACGAGCAGTACTTC. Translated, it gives CASTSGYEQYF. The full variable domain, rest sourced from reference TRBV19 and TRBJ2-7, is DGGITQSPKYLFRKEGQNVTLSCEQNLNHDAMYWYRQDPGQGLRLIYYSQIVNDFQKGDIAEGYSVSREKKESFPLTVTSAQKNPTAFYLCASTSGYEQYFGPGTRLTVT.

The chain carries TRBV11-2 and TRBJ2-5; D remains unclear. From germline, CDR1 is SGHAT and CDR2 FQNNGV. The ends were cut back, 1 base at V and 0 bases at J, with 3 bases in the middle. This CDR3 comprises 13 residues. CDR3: CASSLGYQETQYF. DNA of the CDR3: TGTGCCAGCAGCTTAGGGTACCAAGAGACCCAGTACTTC.